The present entry profiles one TCR beta chain with its context. The antigen it binds to is not known. There are no base qualities to consult, and no much larger clone falls within one base. These data originate in a study of regulatory and conventional T cells in breast cancer (dated by TCRdb to about 2015). The library was generated by PCR. The listed sequencing device is Illumina MiSeq. Using fastp trimming at Q25 and MiXCR clonotype assembly, TCRdb reanalyzed the public sequencing data and kept in-frame beta chains. For every CDR3 protein sequence, its rows merge into one entry that carries the most common genes and DNA. The sample includes roughly 10,000 distinct CDR3 sequences, with about a third observed a single time. Roughly 6.1% of the sample is taken by the ten largest. The sample taken for sequencing was conventional T cells from blood. The receptor was derived from a male donor in good health.

The encoded CDR3 is CASSQDSRGGGYTF. The DNA sequence is TGCGCCAGCAGCCAAGATTCGAGGGGCGGTGGCTACACCTTC. Recombination linked TRBV4-3 to TRBJ1-2; TRBD1 might be the D gene, on 5 matching bases. V and J lose 0 bases and 7 bases, and a span of 12 bases separates them. The germline V gene sets CDR1 to LGHNA and CDR2 to YSLEER. From the cysteine through the phenylalanine, the CDR3 covers 14 amino acids. The CDR3 DNA has 42 bases and is translated from base 1.